The clone carrying this T cell receptor beta chain was seen at least ten times. These data originate in a study of naive and memory T cell subsets. The library had UMIs added by 3' ligation of an oligonucleotide to TCR cDNA. Ligated cDNA underwent four rounds of PCR with nested alpha and beta constant region primers and SP2. MiXCR, applied by TCRdb to the 5' RACE reads, yields one record per CDR3 protein. The sample lists roughly 62,000 distinct CDR3 sequences; approximately 7.2% were seen once. Germline values: CDR1 DFQATT, CDR2 SNEGSKA (reference sequence). The V and J ends lost 0 bases and 6 bases respectively, with 17 bases between them. This CDR3 comprises 15 residues.

The receptor was derived from a male donor in good health. The chain is built from TRBV20-1 and TRBJ1-1, with TRBD1 as a possible D gene (5 bases). CDR3 DNA: TGCAGTGCTAGAGATTCCCGGGGGGATTACCCTGAAGCTTTCTTT. Its translation: CSARDSRGDYPEAFF.